This TCR beta chain comes out of a study of blood T cell repertoires in COVID-19. As for the study in general: The study drew acute and convalescent COVID-19 samples from the United States, Italy and Spain. In each case, the material was cDNA or gDNA derived from T cells, B-cell-depleted T cells, or PBMCs.

Trimming took 3 bases from V and 8 from J; bases not matched to a gene: 12. From germline, CDR1 is SGDLS and CDR2 YYNGEE. The CDR3 spans 17 residues. As handled by the study authors: Reference gene primers were amplified, and this amplification served to estimate nucleated cell counts. Using immunoSEQ multiplex PCR, the repertoire was profiled, and TCRdb retains in-frame clones only, with some absent. The V and J calls and the clone size are those of that table, but D and trimming were determined from the DNA. The table includes under 300,000 clones, around 84% detected once. The J gene is TRBJ2-1, the V gene TRBV9; 12 bases agree with TRBD2. This receptor was identified in a woman aged 18-35 years with acute or convalescent COVID-19. Sequenced material: peripheral blood. CDR3 DNA sequence: TGTGCCAGCAGCGCCACGCGACTAGCGGGAGTGGCAGATGAGCAGTTCTTC. This encodes CASSATRLAGVADEQFF.